Listed here are 30 T cell receptor beta chains from one sample, sequenced in a study of tumor-infiltrating lymphocytes in primary liver carcinoma. Starting material of 400 to 600 ng total RNA yielded TCR beta cDNA via a constant-region primer. It was through three nested multiplex PCR rounds of slightly modified ARM-PCR that TCR beta libraries arose. TRBV1-TRBV30 forward primers paired with a C-beta reverse primer were used in the first two PCR rounds, which ran approximately 11 cycles each. MiXCR was run by TCRdb on the multiplex PCR reads, yielding one entry per CDR3 protein. The table records about 30,000 distinct CDR3 sequences, approximately 76% of them present only once. Unsorted bulk tissue of about 19-31 mg yielded co-extracted RNA and DNA. Specimen: liver tumor tissue from sampling region 3. Subset reported: tumor region T3, left-lateral pole. The receptors were sampled from a woman in her thirties with primary liver carcinoma and hepatitis B virus infection.

The chain has TRBV20-1 and TRBJ2-1; 7 bases fit TRBD2. The length of the CDR3 is 14 residues. Germline assignment: CDR1 DFQATT and CDR2 SNEGSKA (reference sequence). V was pared by 4 bases and J by 9 bases, with 12 bases of the junction left unmatched. CDR3 sequence (DNA): TGCAGTGCTAAACGTCCCCCGGGGAGGGGTGAGCAGTTCTTC. Encoded protein: CSAKRPPGRGEQFF.

A few counts support this clonotype. The chain recombines TRBV29-1 with TRBJ1-4, with TRBD1 matching over 7 bases. With 6 bases clipped from V and 9 bases from J, the junction kept 13 bases outside the gene matches. This CDR3 spans 14 amino acids. CDR1 and CDR2 from the germline V gene are SQVTM and ANQGSEA. CDR3 region: CSVGDSQFEKKLFF. For the CDR3, the DNA is TGCAGCGTCGGGGACAGCCAGTTTGAGAAAAAACTGTTTTTT.

The rearrangement joins TRBV29-1 to TRBJ1-1, with TRBD1 matching 7 bases. CDR3 length: 12 amino acids. Looked up from germline, CDR1 is SQVTM and CDR2 is ANQGSEA. The ends lost 6 bases at V and 11 bases at J; junction bases unmatched: 12. The CDR3 DNA follows: TGCAGCGTCGAGACAGGGAGCACTATGGCTTTCTTT. This codes for CSVETGSTMAFF.

For this clonotype: The CDR3 carries no conserved terminal phenylalanine or tryptophan, so it likely arises from a read error. The chain links TRBV4-3 to TRBJ2-7; D not resolved. CDR3 size: 14 residues. V dropped 6 bases and J dropped 5 bases, with 17 bases sitting between them. Germline assignment: CDR1 LGHNA and CDR2 YSLEER. DNA for the CDR3: TGCGCCAGCAGGCGCACTGCCCTTTCCAACGAGCAGTACTCC. Its protein is CASRRTALSNEQYS.

At least ten counts were recorded for this clonotype. V is TRBV6-5 and J is TRBJ2-1, with no clear D. From germline, CDR1 is MNHEY and CDR2 SVGAGI. CDR3 size: 14 residues. Trimming cost V 6 bases and J 0 bases, with 9 bases left between them. The CDR3 is CASSRRSSYNEQFF. Written as DNA, the CDR3 is TGTGCCAGCAGCCGAAGGAGCTCCTACAATGAGCAGTTCTTC.

About this clonotype: A much larger clone is a single base away; this may be a read error. The chain employs TRBV6-1 and TRBJ1-2; tentative D call: TRBD1 (5 bases). This CDR3 region has 14 residues. The germline CDR1 and CDR2 sequences are MNHNS and SASEGT. The CDR3 DNA follows: TGTGCCACTCTCATGAGAGGGGTGGACTATAGCTACACCTTC. Translation gives CATLMRGVDYSYTF.

Points on this clonotype: A read error may account for a junction end that differs from germline. The V call is TRBV4-2, the J call TRBJ2-1; D remains ambiguous. CDR3 length: 18 residues. Per germline, CDR1 LGHNA and CDR2 YNFKEQ. The CDR3 spells CVSSQVVSVRSSYNEQFF. In nucleotides, the CDR3 is TGTGTCAGCAGCCAAGTGGTGAGCGTCCGAAGTTCCTACAATGAGCAGTTCTTC.

As to this clonotype: A read error may produce the germline difference seen at one junction end. The chain links TRBV11-2 to TRBJ1-1; TRBD1 aligns across 12 bases. The germline V gene has CDR1 SGHAT and CDR2 FQNNGV. The CDR3 extends over 20 amino acids. DNA of the CDR3: TGTGCCAGCAGCGCTCGGGACAGGGGGCGCAATAGATGGAATAACACTGTAGCTTTCTTT. Protein: CASSARDRGRNRWNNTVAFF.

Notes on this clonotype: One end of the junction does not line up with germline, which may come from a read error. The V gene is TRBV29-1, the J gene TRBJ2-3, with 8 bases lining up with TRBD1. The CDR3 length is 14 residues. Per germline, CDR1 SQVTM and CDR2 ANQGSEA. DNA of the CDR3: TGCAGCGTACACAGGGGGGTGAGCACGGATATGCAGTATTTT. Amino acids: CSVHRGVSTDMQYF.

This clonotype has more than one count but fewer than ten. Without the conserved terminal phenylalanine or tryptophan, this CDR3 likely stems from a read error. The chain has TRBV6-1 and TRBJ2-2, with D perhaps assigned TRBD1 or TRBD2 (6 bases each). From germline, CDR1 is MNHNS and CDR2 SASEGT. The CDR3 extends over 19 amino acids. The DNA for the CDR3 is TGTGCTAGCAGTGAAACCCTTCCCGGGGGCGCCGCGAATACCGGGGAGCTGTTTTCT. Translating it yields CASSETLPGGAANTGELFS.

This clonotype was found many times. V is TRBV6-1 and J is TRBJ2-2, with 8 positions matching TRBD1. This CDR3 has 14 residues. CDR1 and CDR2 (germline): MNHNS, SASEGT. J was trimmed by 4 bases and V by 5 bases; bases with no gene match: 3. CDR3 in DNA: TGTGCCAGCAGTACAGGGGGTAGCACCGGGGAGCTGTTTTTT. This translates into CASSTGGSTGELFF.

A word on this clonotype: Its ends do not fully match the called genes, so a read error is possible. J is TRBJ2-1 and V is TRBV5-1; D not certain. The CDR3 covers 16 residues. The germline V gene has CDR1 SGHRS and CDR2 YFSETQ. The CDR3: CACIPSPGYSYNEQLF. The CDR3 coding sequence is TGCGCCTGCATCCCGTCCCCAGGCTATTCCTACAATGAGCAGCTCTTC.

This clonotype was detected only a few times. A much larger clone sits a single nucleotide away, making a read error possible. V is TRBV11-2 and J is TRBJ2-2; D is unclear. Germline values: CDR1 SGHAT, CDR2 FQNNGV. The CDR3 extends over 13 amino acids. The CDR3 is CVSSLDRNGELFF. The CDR3, as DNA: TGTGTCAGCAGTTTAGATAGGAATGGGGAGCTGTTTTTT. Filled out from reference TRBV11-2 and TRBJ2-2, the complete variable domain reads EAGVAQSPRYKIIEKRQSVAFWCNPISGHATLYWYQQILGQGPKLLIQFQNNGVVDDSQLPKDRFSAERLKGVDSTLKIQPAKLEDSAVYLCVSSLDRNGELFFGEGSRLTVL.

Worth noting for this clonotype: Mismatch with germline at one junction end may stem from a read error. This chain connects TRBV6-6 to TRBJ2-2; D is possibly TRBD2 (6 bases). CDR3 size: 13 residues. CDR1 is MNHNY and CDR2 is SVGAGI in the germline V gene (reference sequence). CDR3 in DNA: TGTGTCAGTGCGATTCGCGGTGGCGGGGAACTGTTTTTT. Its protein is CVSAIRGGGELFF.

About this clonotype itself: One end of the junction does not line up with germline, which may come from a read error. The chain has TRBV12-3 or TRBV12-4 and TRBJ2-2, with TRBD1 matching 10 bases. The CDR3 spans 15 residues. CDR3 loop: CASSSTGGITGELSF. Written as DNA, the CDR3 is TGTGCCAGCAGTTCGACAGGGGGCATAACCGGAGAGCTGTCATTT.

This clonotype was seen more than once but under ten times. This chain links TRBV6-5 with TRBJ1-5, with D uncertain. The CDR3 spans 16 residues. Germline-derived CDR1 and CDR2 are MNHEY and SVGAGI. V was shortened by 10 bases and J by 11 bases, with 30 bases between the two germline ends. CDR3 in DNA: TGTGCCAACACCTCGATGCGGGGAAACCGATTACAGTCCCAGCATTTT. Translated, it gives CANTSMRGNRLQSQHF.

Notes on this clonotype: Germline and junction disagree at one end, which may indicate a read error. The rearrangement links TRBV11-2 to TRBJ2-7; maybe TRBD2 (7 bases). Germline loops: CDR1 SGHAT, CDR2 FQNNGV. This CDR3 contains 14 residues. As DNA, the CDR3 is TGTGCCGGCAGCCTAGTGGGGGGGCTTGGCAAGCAGTACTTC. Residues: CAGSLVGGLGKQYF.

For this clonotype: The junction departs from germline at one end; a sequencing error may be responsible. The chain recombines TRBV11-2 with TRBJ2-7; D not certain. The germline gives CDR1 SGHAT, CDR2 FQNNGV. CDR3 size: 14 residues. In nucleotides, the CDR3 is TGTGCCGGCAGCTTATGGGTTCCGTCCTACGGGCAGTACTTC. Amino acid sequence: CAGSLWVPSYGQYF.

Many counts were recorded for this clonotype. This sequence joins TRBV11-3 and TRBJ2-2; a possible D gene is TRBD2 (5 bases). Trimming took off 6 bases at V and 5 bases at J, with 13 bases between the two ends. The V gene's germline CDR1 is SGHNT and CDR2 YENEEA. The CDR3 is made up of 14 amino acids. The CDR3 loop reads CASRGTRATGELFF. DNA for the CDR3: TGTGCCAGCAGGGGAACTAGGGCGACCGGGGAGCTGTTTTTT.

This clonotype was counted a few times. A much larger clone lies one base from this, so it may be a read error. This chain uses TRBV2 with TRBJ2-1, with 9 bases that match TRBD1. The germline V gene has CDR1 SNHLY and CDR2 FYNNEI. The CDR3 spans 15 residues. V was pared by 5 bases and J by 6 bases, with 8 bases of the junction left unmatched. CDR3 sequence reads: CASSRGQGGGNEQFF. The CDR3 coding sequence is TGTGCCAGCAGTAGGGGACAGGGCGGAGGCAATGAGCAGTTCTTC. Drawing the rest from reference TRBV2 and TRBJ2-1, the complete variable domain is EPEVTQTPSHQVTQMGQEVILRCVPISNHLYFYWYRQILGQKVEFLVSFYNNEISEKSEIFDDQFSVERPDGSNFTLKIRSTKLEDSAMYFCASSRGQGGGNEQFFGPGTRLTVL.

The V call is TRBV29-1, the J call TRBJ2-5; no clear D gene. Germline V gene sequence: CDR1 SQVTM, CDR2 ANQGSEA. V was pared by 4 bases and J by 1 base, with 13 bases between. The length of the CDR3 is 14 residues. CDR3 region: CSVGTAGFQETQYF. In DNA, the CDR3 is TGCAGCGTTGGTACTGCAGGCTTCCAAGAGACCCAGTACTTC.

This clonotype was detected a few times. CDR3 loop: CASSPRVGLSGIGEQFF. CDR3 coding DNA: TGTGCCAGCTCACCGAGGGTCGGGCTAAGCGGGATCGGTGAGCAGTTCTTC. The chain combines TRBV18 with TRBJ2-1, with TRBD2 matching 7 bases. CDR1 and CDR2 (germline): KGHSH, LQKENI. Germline trimming cut 3 bases from V and 9 bases from J; bases unmatched to any gene: 17. The CDR3 is 17 residues long.

With regard to this clonotype: A clone one base away is much larger, so this may be a read error. The V gene is TRBV6-1, the J gene TRBJ2-7; perhaps TRBD2 as D (5 bases). With 2 bases removed from V and 2 bases from J, the gap between germline ends came to 16 bases. Per germline, CDR1 MNHNS and CDR2 SASEGT. This CDR3 comprises 16 residues. The CDR3 protein is CASSELSAGPTYEQYF. CDR3 in DNA: TGTGCCAGCAGTGAACTATCGGCGGGCCCTACCTACGAGCAGTACTTC.

This clonotype was seen many times. The CDR3 spells CASSLVWSEETQYF. CDR3 bases: TGTGCCAGCAGCTTAGTTTGGTCCGAAGAGACCCAGTACTTC. The chain is built from TRBV7-2 and TRBJ2-5; D is uncertain. CDR3 length equals 14 residues. V lost 1 base and J lost 3, with 9 bases in between. The V gene's germline CDR1 is SGHTA and CDR2 FQGNSA.

Concerning this clonotype: It may be a read error: a sequence one base away is much more abundant. J is TRBJ2-7 and V is TRBV4-2; D may match TRBD1 or TRBD2 (5 bases each). This CDR3 is built from 15 residues. The V end lost 0 bases, the J end lost 7 bases, and 16 bases lay between the germline ends. Germline V gene lookup returns CDR1 LGHNA and CDR2 YNFKEQ. For the CDR3, the DNA is TGTGCCAGCAGCCAAGAACAGGTTGGACTGATGGAGCAGTACTTC. Translation gives CASSQEQVGLMEQYF.

Worth noting for this clonotype: A junction boundary mismatches the germline segment, possibly from a read error. The chain uses TRBV11-2 and TRBJ1-1; possibly TRBD1 for D (5 bases). Per the germline V gene, CDR1 is SGHAT and CDR2 is FQNNGV. The CDR3 consists of 11 residues. CDR3 DNA: TGTGCCGGCAGCTTAGGGACTGAAGCTGTCTTT. This encodes CAGSLGTEAVF. Supplemented by reference TRBV11-2 and TRBJ1-1, the full variable domain reads EAGVAQSPRYKIIEKRQSVAFWCNPISGHATLYWYQQILGQGPKLLIQFQNNGVVDDSQLPKDRFSAERLKGVDSTLKIQPAKLEDSAVYLCAGSLGTEAVFGQGTRLTVV.

This clonotype is categorized as medium-sized. V and J are TRBV7-9 and TRBJ2-1; 12 bases match TRBD2. This CDR3 has 14 residues. V lost 1 base, J lost 12 bases, and 4 bases stayed unmatched. Germline V gene sequence: CDR1 SEHNR, CDR2 FQNEAQ (reference sequence). The CDR3 DNA sequence: TGTGCCAGCAGCTTAGATCTAGCGGGAGGGATGCAGTTCTTC. Protein sequence: CASSLDLAGGMQFF.

This clonotype was counted a few times. V is TRBV13 and J is TRBJ2-7; 10 bases line up with TRBD1. The CDR3 extends over 15 amino acids. CDR1 is PRHDT, CDR2 FYEKMQ, per germline (reference sequence). The V segment lost 3 bases and the J segment 3 bases; nucleotides outside the gene matches: 5. The CDR3, as DNA: TGTGCCAGCAGCTTCGGGGGACAGGGGCTCTACGAGCAGTACTTC. Its translation: CASSFGGQGLYEQYF.

Notes on this clonotype: No conserved phenylalanine or tryptophan ends this CDR3, so it is likely a read error. Because the CDR3's place on the DNA is in doubt, the DNA is left out and the CDR3 is given as listed by TCRdb. The J gene is TRBJ1-4, the V gene TRBV11-2; the table calls TRBD1, which could not be checked here. The CDR3 totals 12 residues, both ends included. Germline V CDR1 and CDR2: SGHAT, FQNNGV. This CDR3 is CASSPWGENWFL.

This clonotype was seen ten or more times. This chain connects TRBV5-6 to TRBJ2-3, with TRBD2 identical over 7 bases. The V and J ends lost 3 bases and 2 bases, in that order; junction bases with no gene match: 3. CDR1 is SGHDT and CDR2 is YYEEEE in the germline V gene. The CDR3 spans 14 residues. For the CDR3, the DNA is TGTGCCAGCAGCTCACTAGCGCCCACAGATACGCAGTATTTT. Translating gives CASSSLAPTDTQYF.